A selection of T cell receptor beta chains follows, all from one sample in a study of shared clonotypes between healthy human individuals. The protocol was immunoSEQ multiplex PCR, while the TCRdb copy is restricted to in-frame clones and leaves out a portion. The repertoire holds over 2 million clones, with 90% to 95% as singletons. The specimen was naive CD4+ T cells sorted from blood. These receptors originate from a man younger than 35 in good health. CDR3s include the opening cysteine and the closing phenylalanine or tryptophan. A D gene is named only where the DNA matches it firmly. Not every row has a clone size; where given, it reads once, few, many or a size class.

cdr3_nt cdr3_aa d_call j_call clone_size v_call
TGTGCCAGCAGGACAGGACTCGGCGAGCAGTACTTC CASRTGLGEQYF . TRBJ2-7 . TRBV6-5
TGTGCCAACAGACAGGGAGAGGGCCAAGAGACCCAGTACTTC CANRQGEGQETQYF TRBD1 TRBJ2-5 once TRBV2
TGTGCCAGCAGCTTAGCCAGCGGTCCCTACAATGAGCAGTTCTTC CASSLASGPYNEQFF . TRBJ2-1 . TRBV7-2
TGTGCCAGCAGTCAGGACAGCCGTGGCTACACCTTC CASSQDSRGYTF . TRBJ1-2 . TRBV28
TGTGCCAGCAAGCCGACAGGGGGCACCGAGCAGTACTTC CASKPTGGTEQYF TRBD1 TRBJ2-7 once TRBV2
TGTGCCAGCAGCGGACAGGGGGTTAGTGGAAACACCATATATTTT CASSGQGVSGNTIYF TRBD1 TRBJ1-3 . TRBV7-9
TGTGCCAGCACCTACCGCGGGGATACGACCACCGGGGAGCTGTTTTTT CASTYRGDTTTGELFF . TRBJ2-2 . TRBV27
TGCGCCAGCAGGTCGGGACTAGCGGCCCGGGAGACCCAGTACTTC CASRSGLAARETQYF TRBD2 TRBJ2-5 . TRBV10-1
TGTGCCAGCAGCTTGGCAAGGACAGGGGGTCCTCATGAGACCCAGTACTTC CASSLARTGGPHETQYF TRBD1 TRBJ2-5 . TRBV5-4
TGTGCCAGCAGACGAACGGCGGCGGGATCGGGAGAGACCCAGTACTTC CASRRTAAGSGETQYF . TRBJ2-5 . TRBV7-9
TGCGCCAGCAGCTTTGTTGTGGGTCAAGAGACCCAGTACTTC CASSFVVGQETQYF . TRBJ2-5 . TRBV5-1
TGTGCCAGCAGCCCCGGGACAGGGGAATACGAGCAGTACTTC CASSPGTGEYEQYF TRBD1 TRBJ2-7 once TRBV7-3
TGTGCCAGCAGTGTTGGCCCCAAAGGCTCCTACGAGCAGTACTTC CASSVGPKGSYEQYF . TRBJ2-7 once TRBV6-1
TGTGCCAGCAGCAAGCGGGCGAACAATCAGCCCCAGCATTTT CASSKRANNQPQHF . TRBJ1-5 . TRBV5-8
TGTGCCAGCAGATTAGACAGGGCTCAAAGGCTGAACACTGAAGCTTTCTTT CASRLDRAQRLNTEAFF TRBD1 TRBJ1-1 . TRBV5-4
TGTGCCAGCAGTTACGACACAGGGAGCTACGAGCAGTACTTC CASSYDTGSYEQYF . TRBJ2-7 . TRBV6-6
TGTGCCAGTAGTATGTATCGGGACAGTAATCAGCCCCAGCATTTT CASSMYRDSNQPQHF TRBD1 TRBJ1-5 once TRBV19
TGTGCCAGCTCACGGGGGGACTATGGCTACACCTTC CASSRGDYGYTF . TRBJ1-2 . TRBV18
TGCGCCAGCAGCCAGTCGTATACTAACTATGGCTACACCTTC CASSQSYTNYGYTF . TRBJ1-2 . TRBV4-1
TGTGCCAGCAGCTCTCCCTGGACTGAAGCTTTCTTT CASSSPWTEAFF . TRBJ1-1 . TRBV21-1
TGTGCCAGCAGTGAACTTACTAGCGGGGGAAACAATGAGCAGTTCTTC CASSELTSGGNNEQFF TRBD2 TRBJ2-1 . TRBV25-1
TGTGCCATCAGGACAGCTTCTGGAAACACCATATATTTT CAIRTASGNTIYF . TRBJ1-3 . TRBV10-3
TGCGCCAGCAGCTTGGCCGGGACTAGCGCCTATATTTACGAGCAGTACTTC CASSLAGTSAYIYEQYF TRBD2 TRBJ2-7 once TRBV5-1
TGTGCCATCAGTGAGTCGGGGGCGGGAGCTGACACAGATACGCAGTATTTT CAISESGAGADTDTQYF . TRBJ2-3 . TRBV10-3
TGTGCCTGGAGTGTTGAAATTAATCAGCCCCAGCATTTT CAWSVEINQPQHF . TRBJ1-5 . TRBV30
TGTGCCAGCAGTAATCTAGACCGATCCTCCTACGAGCAGTACTTC CASSNLDRSSYEQYF . TRBJ2-7 . TRBV28
TGTGCCAGCAGCGTAGTATCTAGTGGAGAGACCCAGTACTTC CASSVVSSGETQYF . TRBJ2-5 . TRBV9
TGCAGTGCCAGGGTTGAAAATGGCTACACCTTC CSARVENGYTF . TRBJ1-2 . TRBV20-1
TGTGCCAGCATCGGGGTAGTGCGTTTCTTT CASIGVVRFF . TRBJ1-1 . TRBV28
TGTGCCAGCAGTTACGTGGCTAGCTCCTACAATGAGCAGTTCTTC CASSYVASSYNEQFF . TRBJ2-1 . TRBV6-5
TGTGCCAGCAGCATAGCGGGATTGGACATTCAGTACTTC CASSIAGLDIQYF TRBD2 TRBJ2-4 . TRBV2
TGCGCCAGCAGCCAACGGGACATGGCAGGAGACTCCTACGAGCAGTACTTC CASSQRDMAGDSYEQYF . TRBJ2-7 . TRBV4-1
TGTGCCAGCAGTTTGTGGACAGCTAATGAAAAACTGTTTTTT CASSLWTANEKLFF . TRBJ1-4 . TRBV28
TGTGCCAGCAGTAGTCTGTTCGGGACTCCATCCTACGAGCAGTACTTC CASSSLFGTPSYEQYF . TRBJ2-7 . TRBV6-6
TGTGCCAGCAGCCAAGGGCCACATCCTTATAATTCACCCCTCCACTTT CASSQGPHPYNSPLHF . TRBJ1-6 . TRBV14
TGTGCCAGCAGCTTACGCCGGCAGGGTACTGAAGCTTTCTTT CASSLRRQGTEAFF . TRBJ1-1 . TRBV5-6
TGTGCCAGCAGTTCCCGGAACAGGGGCTATGGCTACACCTTC CASSSRNRGYGYTF TRBD1 TRBJ1-2 . TRBV6-5
TGTGCCAGCAGCTACCGGACAGGATCCGAGCAGTACTTC CASSYRTGSEQYF TRBD1 TRBJ2-7 once TRBV7-8
TGTGCCATCACCGGACAGGGGGCGAATGGCTACACCTTC CAITGQGANGYTF TRBD1 TRBJ1-2 . TRBV10-3
TGTGCCAGCAGTGAAGACAGCTTAGGTGAGCAGTTCTTC CASSEDSLGEQFF . TRBJ2-1 . TRBV6-1
TGCGCCAGCAGCCAAGATGCGGGGGCCAGCACAGATACGCAGTATTTT CASSQDAGASTDTQYF . TRBJ2-3 once TRBV4-1
TGTGCCAGCCACGTAGCGGGAGGGTCCGGGGAGCTGTTTTTT CASHVAGGSGELFF TRBD2 TRBJ2-2 few TRBV6-6
TGTGCCAGCAGCCCTGGGGGCATGGGCGAGCAGTACTTC CASSPGGMGEQYF . TRBJ2-7 . TRBV5-6
TGTGCCTGGAGCGTACTAGCGGGGAGGGATACGCAGTATTTT CAWSVLAGRDTQYF TRBD2 TRBJ2-3 . TRBV30
TGTGCCAGCAGCTTATTAATAGCGCCGAGCTCCTACAATGAGCAGTTCTTC CASSLLIAPSSYNEQFF . TRBJ2-1 . TRBV11-2
TGCGCCAGCAGCCAAGGACCGGGACCTAACTATGGCTACACCTTC CASSQGPGPNYGYTF . TRBJ1-2 . TRBV4-3
TGTGCCAGCAGCTCCACCTGGGGAAGGAATGAGCAGTTCTTC CASSSTWGRNEQFF . TRBJ2-1 . TRBV7-9
TGTGCCAGCAGTGAATCGGGCAGTACTTTTGGTTACTTC CASSESGSTFGYF . TRBJ2-4 once TRBV2
TGTGCCAGCAGCTTGGCAGGAAATTCACCCCTCCACTTT CASSLAGNSPLHF . TRBJ1-6 . TRBV7-2
TGTGCCAGCAGCTTGGCAGGACAGGGGGCGAAGGCTGAATTCTTC CASSLAGQGAKAEFF TRBD1 TRBJ1-2 . TRBV5-4
TGTGCCAGCAGTGAACCGACGCCCCAGCATTTT CASSEPTPQHF . TRBJ1-5 . TRBV6-1
TGTGCCAGCAGCCCGGGACTAGCGGGAGTCGGGGCCAACGTCCTGACTTTC CASSPGLAGVGANVLTF TRBD2 TRBJ2-6 . TRBV5-6
TGTGCCATCAGTGATTTGGCAAGTCCCTACGAGCAGTACTTC CAISDLASPYEQYF . TRBJ2-7 . TRBV10-3
TGTGCCAGCAGCTTGTTAGCAACCGGGACAGCTTACGAGCAGTACTTC CASSLLATGTAYEQYF TRBD1 TRBJ2-7 . TRBV7-2
TGTGCCAGCAGTTTACATTATGTCGAGAGAAGCTATGGCTACACCTTC CASSLHYVERSYGYTF . TRBJ1-2 . TRBV27
TGTGCCAGTCGTCGTGCAACTAATGAAAAACTGTTTTTT CASRRATNEKLFF . TRBJ1-4 . TRBV7-9
TGTGCCAGCTCCTTAGGACCAACAGATACGCAGTATTTT CASSLGPTDTQYF . TRBJ2-3 . TRBV18
TGCGCCAGCAGCTTCCAGGGCACAGATACGCAGTATTTT CASSFQGTDTQYF . TRBJ2-3 . TRBV5-1
TGCAGCGTTTCAAACCTAGCCTCGAGCCAGAACAATGAGCAGTTCTTC CSVSNLASSQNNEQFF . TRBJ2-1 once TRBV29-1
TGTGCCAGCAGCTTAAGGATCAGCTACGAGCAGTACTTC CASSLRISYEQYF . TRBJ2-7 . TRBV7-2